The present TCR beta chain was sequenced within a study of blood T cell repertoires in COVID-19. Study details: Whether acute or convalescent, the COVID-19 samples came from the United States, Italy and Spain. Sample material is recorded as cDNA or gDNA derived from T cells, B-cell-depleted T cells, or PBMCs.

In the authors' methods: Nucleated cell counts were estimated from reference gene primer amplification. Assay used: immunoSEQ multiplex PCR; TCRdb lists only in-frame clones, some missing. That table supplies the V and J calls and clone size; D and trimming were determined from the DNA. The sample holds 200,000 to 250,000 clones, 83% seen once. Seattle patient enrollment occurred during active infection, with longitudinal follow-up thereafter. The source is a woman aged 25 to 39 with COVID-19, enrolled during active disease. Sample: peripheral blood.

CDR3 in amino acids: CASSFRPRVNAQETQYF. CDR3 sequence (DNA): TGTGCCAGCAGCTTTAGACCGCGGGTTAACGCCCAAGAGACCCAGTACTTC. The rearrangement links TRBV7-2 to TRBJ2-5; D is possibly TRBD2 (5 bases). The V gene lost 3 bases and the J gene lost 1 base, with 18 bases spanning the gap. The CDR3 spans 17 residues. Looked up from germline, CDR1 is SGHTA and CDR2 is FQGNSA. The full variable domain, with the rest looked up from reference TRBV7-2 and TRBJ2-5, is GAGVSQSPSNKVTEKGKDVELRCDPISGHTALYWYRQSLGQGLEFLIYFQGNSAPDKSGLPSDRFSAERTGGSVSTLTIQRTQQEDSAVYLCASSFRPRVNAQETQYFGPGTRLLVL.